This TCR beta chain emerged from a study of blood T cell repertoires in COVID-19. Across the study: The study drew acute and convalescent COVID-19 samples from the United States, Italy and Spain. T cells, B-cell-depleted T cells, or PBMCs provided the cDNA or gDNA that served as material.

In the source study's methods: How many nucleated cells were present was estimated from reference gene primer amplification. Assay: immunoSEQ multiplex PCR; the TCRdb copy retains only in-frame clones and omits some. D and trimming were read from the DNA, whereas the V and J calls and clone size are those reported in that table. The data hold 85,000 to 120,000 clones, with about 80% observed a single time. The V end lost 2 bases, the J end lost 2 bases, and 10 bases lay between the germline ends. This CDR3 has 15 amino acids. The germline CDR1 and CDR2 sequences are MRHNA and SNTAGT. What was sequenced was peripheral blood. The chain combines TRBV6-4 with TRBJ1-3; a possible D gene is TRBD1 (6 bases). This TCR came from a woman aged 55-69 years with acute or convalescent COVID-19. CDR3 protein: CASSDRGKTGNTIYF. Written as DNA, the CDR3 is TGTGCCAGCAGTGACAGGGGGAAAACTGGAAACACCATATATTTT.